This T cell receptor (beta chain) was captured in a study of identical twins. In TCRdb, the 5' RACE reads were re-called with MiXCR into one record per CDR3 protein. The sample lists under 250,000 distinct CDR3 sequences; around 10% were seen once. This clonotype was counted between two and nine times. Antigen unknown. Germline lookup yields CDR1 DFQATT and CDR2 SNEGSKA (reference sequence). This CDR3 region has 12 residues. V lost 6 bases to trimming and J lost 5 bases, with 12 bases between them. Findings and limits, study-wide: Fewer insertions were carried by abundant cord blood beta clonotypes, but none was seen in memory repertoires.

The TCR comes from a woman younger than 30 in good health. Sequencing input: memory (CD45RO+) T cells sorted from blood. The chain carries TRBV20-1 and TRBJ2-3; maybe TRBD1 (6 bases). Written as DNA, the CDR3 is TGCAGTGCGCGGAAAGGGGGAGATACGCAGTATTTT. Its translation: CSARKGGDTQYF.